The present entry profiles one T cell receptor (beta chain) with its context. The record originates from a study of T-cell memory formation after mild COVID-19. TCRdb reprocessed the 5' RACE reads via MiXCR and lists one record per CDR3 protein. Of approximately 300,000 distinct CDR3 sequences listed, approximately 19% are singletons. Germline CDR1 and CDR2: SGHNT and YENEEA. CDR3 length: 13 amino acids. Trimming pared 3 bases from V and 5 bases from J, leaving 10 bases between. Input material: PBMCs or a T cell subset sorted from them (not recorded which). This sequence was found in a young man who had mild COVID-19 (a few samples of this study predate the infection). Cell type and time point are not known. The chain carries TRBV11-3 and TRBJ2-5; D is uncertain. As DNA, the CDR3 is TGTGCCAGCAGCTTCGGCCCGCGGGAGACCCAGTACTTC. This sequence encodes CASSFGPRETQYF.